Listed here is a single T cell receptor beta chain. At one end the junction does not follow the germline gene, possibly because of a read error. Selection for sequencing was limited to patients who had shown CD8+CD57+ cell expansion by flow cytometry. This record comes from a study of CD8+CD57+ T cells in acquired aplastic anemia. Turning to the study itself: Sorted CD4+ and CD8+ cell DNA averaged 3.2 ug.

TCR beta VDJ and CDR3 profiling used genomic DNA as template. TCRdb re-called the reads through MiXCR, storing one row per CDR3 protein. The sample lists 450,000 to 550,000 distinct CDR3 sequences; about a third were seen once. CDR1 is SGHRS and CDR2 is YFSETQ in the germline V gene. The CDR3 length is 17 residues. The sequenced sample consisted of sorted CD4+, CD8+, or CD8+CD57+ T cells (not recorded which) from PBMCs. This TCR derives from a human donor with aplastic anemia. The V gene is TRBV5-1, the J gene TRBJ2-7; either TRBD1 or TRBD2 may fit D (5 bases each). Here the CDR3 reads CASSQQPGPLLSCEQYF. The DNA of the CDR3 is TGCGCCAGCAGTCAACAACCGGGACCCCTCTTGTCCTGCGAGCAGTACTTC.